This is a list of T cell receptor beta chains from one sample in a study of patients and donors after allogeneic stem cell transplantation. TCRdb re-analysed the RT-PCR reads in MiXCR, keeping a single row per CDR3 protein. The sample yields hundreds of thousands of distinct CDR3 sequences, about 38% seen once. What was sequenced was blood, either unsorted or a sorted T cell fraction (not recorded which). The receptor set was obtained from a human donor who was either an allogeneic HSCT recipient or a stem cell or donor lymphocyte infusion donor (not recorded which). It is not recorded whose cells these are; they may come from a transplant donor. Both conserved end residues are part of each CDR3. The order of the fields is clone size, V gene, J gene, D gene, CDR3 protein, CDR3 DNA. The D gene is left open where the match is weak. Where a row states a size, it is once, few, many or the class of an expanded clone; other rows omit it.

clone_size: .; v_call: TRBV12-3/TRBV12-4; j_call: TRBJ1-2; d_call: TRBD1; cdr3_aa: CASSQGASTF; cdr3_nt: TGTGCCAGCAGTCAGGGGGCGAGCACCTTC
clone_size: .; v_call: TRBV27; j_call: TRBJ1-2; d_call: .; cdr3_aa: CASSYAREIRYGYTF; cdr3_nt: TGTGCCAGCAGTTACGCCCGGGAGATTCGGTATGGCTACACCTTC
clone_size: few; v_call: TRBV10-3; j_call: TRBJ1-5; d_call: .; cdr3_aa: CATTNRAVGNQPQHF; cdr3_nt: TGTGCCACCACCAACAGGGCGGTTGGCAATCAGCCCCAGCATTTT
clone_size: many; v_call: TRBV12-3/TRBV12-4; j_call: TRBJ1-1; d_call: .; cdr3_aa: CASSRHGMNTEAFF; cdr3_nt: TGTGCCAGCAGCCGGCACGGGATGAACACTGAAGCTTTCTTT
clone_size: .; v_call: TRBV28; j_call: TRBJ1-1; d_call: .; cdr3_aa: CASSPGTSIVNTEAFF; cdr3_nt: TGTGCCAGCAGTCCCGGGACGTCGATAGTGAACACTGAAGCTTTCTTT
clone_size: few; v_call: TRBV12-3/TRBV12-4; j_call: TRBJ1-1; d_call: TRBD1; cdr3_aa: CASSTEGANTEAFF; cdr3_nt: TGTGCCAGCTCTACCGAGGGGGCCAACACTGAAGCTTTCTTT
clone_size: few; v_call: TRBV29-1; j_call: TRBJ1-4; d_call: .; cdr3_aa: CSVEVGKLFF; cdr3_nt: TGCAGCGTTGAAGTGGGAAAACTGTTTTTT
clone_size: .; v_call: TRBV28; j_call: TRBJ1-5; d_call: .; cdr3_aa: CASSLFAGSGGNQPQHF; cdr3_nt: TGTGCCAGCAGTTTATTCGCGGGTAGTGGGGGCAATCAGCCCCAGCATTTT
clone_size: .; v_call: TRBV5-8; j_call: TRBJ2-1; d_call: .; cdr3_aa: CASSSGVAQQSEQFF; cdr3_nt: TGTGCCAGCAGCTCTGGGGTAGCCCAACAGAGTGAGCAGTTCTTC
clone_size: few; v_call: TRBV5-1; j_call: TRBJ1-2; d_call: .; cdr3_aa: CASSLTPSNYGYTF; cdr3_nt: TGCGCCAGCAGCCTTACACCCTCTAACTATGGCTACACCTTC